Reported below is one T cell receptor beta chain. This sample is part of a study of spatial heterogeneity in lung cancer. About the study: The donors comprised about 70 untreated early-stage non-small cell lung cancer patients. PBMC samples from follow-up, when available, were sequenced at a median of roughly two years post-resection.

The sample's time point: blood at routine non-recurrence follow-up after resection. This CDR3 contains 17 residues. Germline CDR1 and CDR2: SGHTA and FQGNSA. V lost 2 bases, J lost 0 bases, and 13 bases lay in between. TCRdb recomputed calls from the 5' RACE reads with MiXCR, one row per CDR3 protein. The sample gives around 98,000 distinct CDR3 sequences, roughly 19% of which show up once; 20% to 25% is in the top ten. The sample here was PBMCs, taken at follow-up. V usage is TRBV7-2 and J usage is TRBJ1-4, with D uncertain. This clonotype was sampled from a male donor with early-stage non-small cell lung cancer. CDR3 sequence reads: CASSLMGSLATNEKLFF. The CDR3 DNA is TGTGCCAGCAGCTTAATGGGATCCCTTGCAACTAATGAAAAACTGTTTTTT.